What follows describes a single T cell receptor beta chain. This clone was observed a single time. The antigen it recognizes is unknown. Base qualities are not provided; no much larger clone lies one nucleotide away. The entry originates in a study of blood T cell repertoires in COVID-19 (dated by TCRdb to 2018 to 2020). For context, the study as a whole: Samples from collaborators originated in the United States, Italy and Spain and spanned both the acute and convalescent phases of COVID-19. Where available, HLA class I and class II types were taken from metadata supplied by the sample provider and were not determined by assay-based typing. Subjects who had been exposed to COVID-19, were actively infected with it, or had recovered from it provided the deeply sampled blood TCRbeta repertoires that made up the dataset. A freely available public database, intended as a resource for researchers studying the immune response to SARS-CoV-2, is where the repertoires were released. Samples were obtained from the ongoing ImmuneRACE study (first 160 participants) and from approximately 1,200 subjects provided by 6 global collaborators. Sample metadata almost always included a de-identified subject ID, COVID-19 status, age in years and sex. The prospective study material was composed of cDNA or gDNA derived from T cells, B-cell-depleted T cells, or PBMCs.

TCRbeta CDR3 regions were amplified from genomic DNA by means of the immunoSEQ Assay, a bias-controlled multiplex PCR. The original methods were these. Within the assay, amplification of reference gene primers was used to estimate how many nucleated cells each sample contained. To quantify the absolute abundance of each unique TCRbeta CDR3 rearrangement, sequence reads were collapsed and filtered. For each sample, productive Simpson clonality was calculated as the square root of Simpson's diversity index over productive rearrangements. In its TCRdb copy, this immuneACCESS table keeps in-frame sequences only and misses some clones. Where compared with another copy, unresolved V genes explain less than half of these, and the others have no known cause. V and J calls and clone size follow that table, whereas D and trimming were derived from the DNA. Here the sample has some 70,000 clones; approximately 92% occur a single time. About 2.9% of the sample goes to the ten largest clones.

Each collaborating institution followed its own protocols to collect whole blood in K2EDTA tubes. For TCRbeta analysis, collaborators shipped samples in one of three forms: frozen whole blood, isolated PBMCs, or DNA extracted from either of those sample types. Overall study outcomes, separate from this receptor: The amount of clinical and demographic metadata varied by source and participant and was provided uncurated.

V and J lose 6 bases and 1 base, and a span of 12 bases separates them. CDR1 and CDR2 were assigned from the germline V gene as MNHEY and SVGEGT. The CDR3 holds 15 amino acids from the cysteine to the phenylalanine. Only the CDR3 portion is preserved as DNA: 45 bases, with reading frame beginning at the first base. This sequence originates from a middle-aged man with acute or convalescent COVID-19. In this chain, TRBV6-2 or TRBV6-3 is recombined with TRBJ2-2; the best D guess is TRBD2, with 5 bases matching. The material sequenced was peripheral blood. The sequenced DNA is TGTGCCAGCAGCAATCAGCGGCAGAACACCGGGGAGCTGTTTTTT. Its protein is CASSNQRQNTGELFF.